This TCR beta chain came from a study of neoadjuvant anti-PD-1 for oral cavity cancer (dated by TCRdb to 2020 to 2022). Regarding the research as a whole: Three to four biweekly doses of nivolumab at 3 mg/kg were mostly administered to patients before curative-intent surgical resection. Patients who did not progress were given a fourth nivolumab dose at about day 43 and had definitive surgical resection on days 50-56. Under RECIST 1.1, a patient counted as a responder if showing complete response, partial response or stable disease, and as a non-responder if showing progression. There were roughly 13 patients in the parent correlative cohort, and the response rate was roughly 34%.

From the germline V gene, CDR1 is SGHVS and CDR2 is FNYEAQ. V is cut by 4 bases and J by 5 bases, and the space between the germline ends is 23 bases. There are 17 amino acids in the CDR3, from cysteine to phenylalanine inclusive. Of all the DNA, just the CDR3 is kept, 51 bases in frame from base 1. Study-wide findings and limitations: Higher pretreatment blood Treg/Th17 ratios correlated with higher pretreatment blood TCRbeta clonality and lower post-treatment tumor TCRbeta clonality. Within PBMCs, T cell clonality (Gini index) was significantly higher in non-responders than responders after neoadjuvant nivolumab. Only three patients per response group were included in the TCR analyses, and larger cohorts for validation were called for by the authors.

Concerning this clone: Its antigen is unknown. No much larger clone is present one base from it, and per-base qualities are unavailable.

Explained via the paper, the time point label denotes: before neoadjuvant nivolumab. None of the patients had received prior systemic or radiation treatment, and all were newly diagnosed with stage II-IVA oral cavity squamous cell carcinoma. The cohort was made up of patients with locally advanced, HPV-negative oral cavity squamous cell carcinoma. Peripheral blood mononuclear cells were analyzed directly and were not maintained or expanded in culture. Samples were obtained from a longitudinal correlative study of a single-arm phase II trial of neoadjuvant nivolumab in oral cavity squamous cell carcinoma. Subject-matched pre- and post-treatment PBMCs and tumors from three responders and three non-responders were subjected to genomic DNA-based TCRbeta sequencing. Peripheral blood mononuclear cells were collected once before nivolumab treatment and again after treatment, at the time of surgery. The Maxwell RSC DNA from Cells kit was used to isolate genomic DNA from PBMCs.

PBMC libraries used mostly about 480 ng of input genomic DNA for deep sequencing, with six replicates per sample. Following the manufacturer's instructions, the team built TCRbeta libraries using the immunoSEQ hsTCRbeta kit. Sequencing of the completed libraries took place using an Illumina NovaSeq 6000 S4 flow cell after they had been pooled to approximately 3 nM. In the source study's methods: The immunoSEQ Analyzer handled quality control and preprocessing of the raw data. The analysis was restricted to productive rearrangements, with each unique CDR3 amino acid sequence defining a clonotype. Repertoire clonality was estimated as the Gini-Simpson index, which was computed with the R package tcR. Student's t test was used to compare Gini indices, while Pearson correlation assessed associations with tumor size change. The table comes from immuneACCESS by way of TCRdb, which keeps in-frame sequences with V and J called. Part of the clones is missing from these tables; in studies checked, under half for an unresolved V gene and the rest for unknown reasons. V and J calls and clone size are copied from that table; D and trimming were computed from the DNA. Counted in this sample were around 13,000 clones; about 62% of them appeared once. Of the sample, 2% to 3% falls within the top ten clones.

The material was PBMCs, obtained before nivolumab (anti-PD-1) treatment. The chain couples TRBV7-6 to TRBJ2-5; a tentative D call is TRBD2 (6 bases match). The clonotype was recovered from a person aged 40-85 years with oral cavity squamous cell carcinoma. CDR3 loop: CASSSIEARGPGETQYF. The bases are TGTGCCAGCAGCTCAATAGAGGCGCGGGGACCTGGGGAGACCCAGTACTTC.